This T cell receptor (beta chain) was obtained from a study of blood T cell repertoires in COVID-19. Study context: Researchers got acute and convalescent COVID-19 samples from the United States, Italy and Spain. The cDNA or gDNA used as material had been derived from T cells, B-cell-depleted T cells, or PBMCs.

In germline, CDR1 is SGHNT, CDR2 YYREEE (reference sequence). The V and J ends lost 4 bases and 4 bases, in that order; junction bases with no gene match: 7. The CDR3 sequence is 16 residues long. In the original analysis: How many nucleated cells were present was estimated from reference gene primer amplification. Sequenced by immunoSEQ multiplex PCR; TCRdb stores in-frame clones only, minus some. V and J calls plus clone size are reproduced from that table; the DNA served to infer D and trimming. Of roughly 73,000 clones in the sample, around 87% are singletons; the top ten hold roughly 30%. What was sequenced was peripheral blood. The genes are TRBV5-4 and TRBJ2-2; 10 nucleotides agree with TRBD1. The sequence was collected from a woman of 80 years or more with active or convalescent COVID-19. The CDR3 here is CASSLRQGAGTGELFF. CDR3 in DNA: TGTGCCAGCAGCCTCCGACAGGGGGCGGGCACCGGGGAGCTGTTTTTT.